The source of this T cell receptor beta chain is a study of T cell repertoires in aging, cancer and after chemotherapy. On the study more broadly: Glioblastoma patients receiving temozolomide-based therapy gave paired samples before and after chemotherapy. About 8.8 million TCR reads were in the whole dataset.

This clonotype qualifies as medium-sized. The antigen remains unidentified. General study points: Rebound thymic output was suggested by rising median generation probability during chemotherapy in each cancer cohort.

Amplification of TCR beta used genomic DNA extracted from peripheral blood. A mixed TRB-A/B primer pool amplified rearranged TRB by multiplex touch-down PCR. TCRdb analysed the multiplex PCR reads with MiXCR anew, one entry per CDR3 protein. The sample records 2,500 to 3,500 distinct CDR3 sequences, around 21% being singletons. From germline, CDR1 is PRHDT and CDR2 FYEKMQ (reference sequence). The V gene lost 1 base and the J gene lost 2 bases, with 6 bases spanning the gap. This CDR3 contains 13 residues. This TCR was sampled from a human donor with a solid tumor. V and J are TRBV13 and TRBJ2-7, with D tentatively TRBD2 (5 bases). Sequenced material: blood. The CDR3 region is CASSLVGAYEQYF. DNA of the CDR3: TGTGCCAGCAGCTTAGTCGGGGCCTACGAGCAGTACTTC.